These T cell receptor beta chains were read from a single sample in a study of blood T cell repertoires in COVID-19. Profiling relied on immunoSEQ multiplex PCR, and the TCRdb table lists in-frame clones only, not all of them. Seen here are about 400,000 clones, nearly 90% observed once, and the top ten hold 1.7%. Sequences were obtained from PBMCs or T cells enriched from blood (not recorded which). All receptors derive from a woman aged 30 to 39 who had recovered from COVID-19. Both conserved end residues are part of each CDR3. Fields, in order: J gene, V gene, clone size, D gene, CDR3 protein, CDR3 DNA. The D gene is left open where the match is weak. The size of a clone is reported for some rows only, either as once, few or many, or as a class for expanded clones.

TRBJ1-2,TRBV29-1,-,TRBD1,CSVEDAGGGYGYTF,TGCAGCGTTGAAGATGCAGGGGGCGGGTATGGCTACACCTTC
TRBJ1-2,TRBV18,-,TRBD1,CASSPSLRGESYGYTF,TGTGCCAGCTCACCGTCGCTCAGGGGGGAATCCTATGGCTACACCTTC
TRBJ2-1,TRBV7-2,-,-,CASSWGVENEQFF,TGTGCCAGCAGCTGGGGGGTTGAGAATGAGCAGTTCTTC
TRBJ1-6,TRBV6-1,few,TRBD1,CASSAPTGTGLKSPLHF,TGTGCCAGCAGTGCCCCAACCGGGACAGGGCTAAAATCACCCCTCCACTTT
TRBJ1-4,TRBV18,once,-,CASSQGASVKLFF,TGTGCCAGCTCACAAGGGGCTTCGGTAAAACTGTTTTTT
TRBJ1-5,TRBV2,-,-,CASTGTPSQPQHF,TGTGCCAGCACCGGGACTCCGAGCCAGCCCCAGCATTTT
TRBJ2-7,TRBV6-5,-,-,CASTRSGDGEEYF,TGTGCCAGCACCAGGTCAGGGGATGGTGAGGAGTACTTC
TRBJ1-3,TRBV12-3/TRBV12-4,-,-,CASSYSSGNTIYF,TGTGCCAGCAGTTACAGCTCTGGAAACACCATATATTTT
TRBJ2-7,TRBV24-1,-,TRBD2,CATSDNGLAGGPEQYF,TGTGCCACCAGTGATAATGGACTAGCGGGAGGGCCTGAGCAGTACTTC
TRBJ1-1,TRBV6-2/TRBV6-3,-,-,CASSGRVGVLKSQTEAFF,TGTGCCAGCAGCGGCCGTGTCGGAGTCCTCAAAAGTCAGACTGAAGCTTTCTTT
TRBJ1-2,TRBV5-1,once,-,CASSPRQRLDYTF,TGCGCCAGCAGCCCCCGACAGAGGTTAGACTACACCTTC
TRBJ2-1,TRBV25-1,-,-,CASNGAGIYNEQFF,TGTGCCAGCAATGGGGCGGGGATATACAATGAGCAGTTCTTC
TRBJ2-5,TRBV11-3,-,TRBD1,CASSLGTGALQYF,TGTGCCAGCAGCTTAGGCACAGGGGCTCTTCAGTACTTC
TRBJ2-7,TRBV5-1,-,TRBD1,CASSRGQYYEQYF,TGCGCCAGCAGCCGGGGACAGTACTACGAGCAGTACTTC
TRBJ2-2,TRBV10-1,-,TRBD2,CASKRGDTGELFF,TGCGCCAGCAAGCGGGGCGACACCGGGGAGCTGTTTTTT
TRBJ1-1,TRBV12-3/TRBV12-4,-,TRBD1,CASSLGTGLEAFF,TGTGCCAGCAGTTTAGGGACAGGCCTAGAAGCTTTCTTT
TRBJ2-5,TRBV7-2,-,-,CASSLVMRGRLETQYF,TGTGCCAGCAGCTTAGTGATGCGGGGTCGTTTAGAGACCCAGTACTTC
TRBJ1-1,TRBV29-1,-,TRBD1,CSVSNRGLEAFF,TGCAGCGTTTCCAACAGGGGGCTTGAAGCTTTCTTT
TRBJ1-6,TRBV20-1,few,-,CSASFQDNSPLHF,TGCAGTGCTAGTTTCCAGGATAATTCACCCCTCCACTTT
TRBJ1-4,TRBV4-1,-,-,CASSQESGTTNEKLFF,TGCGCCAGCAGCCAAGAGTCCGGGACAACTAATGAAAAACTGTTTTTT
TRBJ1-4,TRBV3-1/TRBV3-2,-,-,CASSQVQGASPRDEKLFF,TGTGCCAGCAGCCAAGTACAAGGGGCGTCCCCGCGTGATGAAAAACTGTTTTTT
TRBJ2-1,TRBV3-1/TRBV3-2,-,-,CASSQGPTTSYNEQFF,TGTGCCAGCAGCCAAGGCCCTACCACCTCCTACAATGAGCAGTTCTTC
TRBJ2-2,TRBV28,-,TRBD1,CAGGQAATGELFF,TGTGCCGGTGGACAGGCGGCCACCGGGGAGCTGTTTTTT
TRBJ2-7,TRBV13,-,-,CASSVIGVYEQYF,TGTGCCAGCAGCGTAATTGGAGTCTACGAGCAGTACTTC
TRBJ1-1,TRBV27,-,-,CASSPGGNTEAFF,TGTGCCAGCAGCCCGGGGGGAAACACTGAAGCTTTCTTT
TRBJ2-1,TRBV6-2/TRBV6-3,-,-,CASSYRGHNEQFF,TGTGCCAGCAGTTACAGGGGCCACAATGAGCAGTTCTTC
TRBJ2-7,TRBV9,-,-,CASSIMQGGEQYF,TGTGCCAGCAGCATTATGCAGGGTGGCGAGCAGTACTTC
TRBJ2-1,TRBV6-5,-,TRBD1,CASAGGDYNEQFF,TGTGCCAGCGCAGGGGGCGATTACAATGAGCAGTTCTTC
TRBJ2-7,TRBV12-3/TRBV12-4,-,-,CASSATGEQYF,TGTGCCAGCAGTGCTACAGGCGAGCAGTACTTC
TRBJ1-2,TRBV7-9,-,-,CASSQGLGYTF,TGTGCCAGCAGTCAGGGCCTGGGCTACACCTTC
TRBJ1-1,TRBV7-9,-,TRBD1,CASSPPGQGATEAFF,TGTGCCAGCAGCCCCCCGGGACAGGGGGCGACTGAAGCTTTCTTT
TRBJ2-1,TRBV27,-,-,CASSQRGNEQFF,TGTGCCAGCAGCCAAAGGGGGAATGAGCAGTTCTTC
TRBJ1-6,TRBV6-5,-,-,CASSYSTGYSPLHF,TGTGCCAGCAGTTACTCGACAGGTTATTCACCCCTCCACTTT
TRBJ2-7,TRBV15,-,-,CATSTRQEPYYEQYF,TGTGCCACCAGCACTCGACAGGAACCTTACTACGAGCAGTACTTC
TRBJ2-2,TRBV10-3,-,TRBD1,CAIKVTGGQFANTGELFF,TGTGCCATCAAAGTAACAGGGGGACAGTTCGCGAACACCGGGGAGCTGTTTTTT